The next 22 T cell receptor beta chains were all read from a single sample in a study of shared clonotypes between healthy human individuals. Only CD45RO-negative cells positively selected for CCR7 counted as naive CD8 cells, so terminally differentiated effector memory CD45RA+ cells were excluded. The table came from immunoSEQ multiplex PCR; TCRdb's copy has only in-frame clones and leaves some out. The table records some 2.1 million clones, 80% to 95% of them present only once. The sequenced sample was naive CD8+ T cells from PBMCs. These receptors were taken from a man younger than 35 in good health. Some clones in this sample may be carry-over from other donors' samples.

V gene TRBV28 combines with J gene TRBJ2-3; the D call may be TRBD1 or TRBD2 (5 bases each). Trimming pared 3 bases from V and 4 bases from J, leaving 23 bases between. The CDR3 is made up of 18 amino acids. Germline values: CDR1 MDHEN, CDR2 SYDVKM. CDR3 amino acids: CASSFPPGRLVRADTQYF. The DNA for the CDR3 is TGTGCCAGCAGTTTCCCGCCGGGGCGGCTAGTGAGGGCAGATACGCAGTATTTT. Full variable domain (remainder filled in from reference TRBV28 and TRBJ2-3): DVKVTQSSRYLVKRTGEKVFLECVQDMDHENMFWYRQDPGLGLRLIYFSYDVKMKEKGDIPEGYSVSREKKERFSLILESASTNQTSMYLCASSFPPGRLVRADTQYFGPGTRLTVL.

A note on this clone: A junction end diverges from the germline sequence, so it may reflect a read error. This sequence joins TRBV11-2 and TRBJ2-7, with TRBD1 matching 9 bases. Germline loops: CDR1 SGHAT, CDR2 FQNNGV. This CDR3 has 10 residues. The CDR3 DNA is TGTGCCGATACTGGGACAGGGCTGGACTTC. It translates to CADTGTGLDF. The full variable domain, in which reference TRBV11-2 and TRBJ2-7 provide the parts outside the CDR3, is EAGVAQSPRYKIIEKRQSVAFWCNPISGHATLYWYQQILGQGPKLLIQFQNNGVVDDSQLPKDRFSAERLKGVDSTLKIQPAKLEDSAVYLCADTGTGLDFGPGTRLTVT.

Points on this clone: This sample also contains other DNA sequences that code for the same CDR3. The chain joins TRBV4-1 to TRBJ2-1; 13 positions agree with TRBD2. V trimming: 4 bases; J trimming: 10 bases; junction bases outside the gene matches: 4. CDR3 size: 14 residues. In germline, CDR1 is MGHRA, CDR2 YSYEKL. CDR3 protein: CASSPRTSGREQFF. CDR3 bases: TGCGCCAGCAGCCCCAGGACTAGCGGGAGAGAGCAGTTCTTC.

The chain links TRBV27 to TRBJ2-7, with D possibly matching TRBD2 (6 bases). V lost 2 bases, J lost 3 bases, and 14 bases lay in between. The CDR3 runs to 15 residues. Germline assignment: CDR1 MNHEY and CDR2 SMNVEV (reference sequence). In nucleotides, the CDR3 is TGTGCCAGCAGTTTACTTACGGGAGCGGGCTACGAGCAGTACTTC. This encodes CASSLLTGAGYEQYF.

This clone was counted a single time. The chain is built from TRBV5-6 and TRBJ2-7, with 12 nucleotides matching TRBD1. The length of the CDR3 is 13 residues. V gave up 7 bases and J gave up 9 bases; unmatched junction bases: 8. In germline, CDR1 is SGHDT, CDR2 YYEEEE. The DNA for the CDR3 is TGTGCCAGCCACCGGGACAGGGGGCCTGGGCAGTACTTC. Translating it yields CASHRDRGPGQYF.

This chain links TRBV6-1 with TRBJ2-7; TRBD2 agrees at 10 bases. Trimming at V came to 1 base and at J to 4 bases, leaving 7 bases not matched to a gene. The germline V gene encodes CDR1 MNHNS and CDR2 SASEGT. The CDR3 is 16 amino acids. The CDR3 here is CASSEGLAGERYEQYF. The DNA of the CDR3 is TGTGCCAGCAGTGAAGGGCTAGCGGGAGAACGTTACGAGCAGTACTTC.

The gene calls are TRBV7-9 and TRBJ1-2, with D uncertain. The CDR3 length is 13 residues. V was clipped by 5 bases and J by 0 bases, with 7 bases between them. Germline assignment: CDR1 SEHNR and CDR2 FQNEAQ (reference sequence). CDR3 DNA sequence: TGTGCCAGCAGCCCAGTTTCTAACTATGGCTACACCTTC. Translating it yields CASSPVSNYGYTF.

The chain links TRBV2 to TRBJ2-3; 9 bases are a match to TRBD2. The trim removed 6 bases at V and 2 bases at J, leaving 6 bases unmatched. This CDR3 contains 15 residues. Germline values: CDR1 SNHLY, CDR2 FYNNEI. The CDR3 region has the DNA TGTGCCAGCAGAGGTAGCGGGAGACTCACAGATACGCAGTATTTT. Its protein product is CASRGSGRLTDTQYF.

V and J are TRBV7-9 and TRBJ2-2; 7 positions match TRBD1. CDR3 size: 14 residues. Germline trimming cut 5 bases from V and 5 bases from J; bases unmatched to any gene: 5. Germline V lookup: CDR1 SEHNR, CDR2 FQNEAQ (reference sequence). CDR3 sequence (DNA): TGTGCCAGCAGCGCACCGGACAGGACCGGGGAGCTGTTTTTT. Residues: CASSAPDRTGELFF.

This chain joins TRBV7-3 and TRBJ2-1; maybe TRBD2 (5 bases). Germline-derived CDR1 and CDR2 are SGHTA and FQGTGA. V lost 5 bases and J lost 6, with 17 bases in between. CDR3 length equals 15 residues. CDR3 DNA sequence: TGTGCCAGCAGCCCGACCGCGGGCCGCGCCAATGAGCAGTTCTTC. Translating gives CASSPTAGRANEQFF.

On this clone: One end of the junction fails to match germline, which may point to a read error. This chain uses TRBV27 with TRBJ2-2; maybe TRBD2 (5 bases). This CDR3 has 17 amino acids. Germline values: CDR1 MNHEY, CDR2 SMNVEV (reference sequence). Written as DNA, the CDR3 is TGTGCCAGCAGTTTATTATCATTTCCGGGCCTCCCCGGGAAGCTGTTTTTT. Residues: CASSLLSFPGLPGKLFF.

Comments on this clone: The identical CDR3 is also encoded by other nucleotide sequences in the sample. The V call is TRBV27, the J call TRBJ2-7, with a tentative D call TRBD1 (5 bases). CDR3 length equals 14 residues. Trimming cost V 6 bases and J 1 base, with 13 bases left between them. Germline V gene sequence: CDR1 MNHEY, CDR2 SMNVEV (reference sequence). The CDR3 DNA follows: TGTGCCAGCAGACCAGGGCAAGGGTCCTACGAGCAGTACTTC. Translated, it gives CASRPGQGSYEQYF.

J is TRBJ2-7 and V is TRBV6-6; the match to TRBD2 covers 9 bases. CDR3 length equals 15 residues. Germline trimming cut 6 bases from V and 2 bases from J; bases unmatched to any gene: 8. CDR1 is MNHNY, CDR2 SVGAGI, per germline (reference sequence). CDR3 nucleotides: TGTGCCAGCAGCCCAGGCGGGGGGGGGACCTACGAGCAGTACTTC. Residues: CASSPGGGGTYEQYF.

This sequence joins TRBV6-5 and TRBJ2-2, with TRBD1 identical over 7 bases. The CDR3 spans 15 residues. Germline lookup yields CDR1 MNHEY and CDR2 SVGAGI. J lost 10 bases, V lost 0 bases, and 8 bases had no gene match. The CDR3 reads CASSYSGTESEELFF. The DNA of the CDR3 is TGTGCCAGCAGTTACTCAGGGACAGAGAGCGAGGAGCTGTTTTTT.

The chain uses TRBV5-4 and TRBJ2-1; TRBD1 might be the D (6 bases). Between the trimmed V and J ends, which lost 4 bases and 1 base, there was a span of 15 bases. Germline V CDR1 and CDR2: SGHNT, YYREEE (reference sequence). This CDR3 is 16 amino acids long. CDR3 in amino acids: CASSPKGERSYNEQFF. The DNA for the CDR3 is TGTGCCAGCAGCCCTAAGGGGGAGCGGTCCTACAATGAGCAGTTCTTC.

This chain uses TRBV7-9 with TRBJ2-1; TRBD1 or TRBD2 may be the D gene (5 bases each). The germline CDR1 and CDR2 sequences are SEHNR and FQNEAQ (reference sequence). Trimming removed 1 base from V and 3 bases from J, with 16 bases in between. The CDR3 length is 17 residues. CDR3 DNA: TGTGCCAGCAGCTTAGGGGACGGCATGACATACTACAATGAGCAGTTCTTC. Protein: CASSLGDGMTYYNEQFF.

The chain links TRBV6-1 to TRBJ1-2, with TRBD1 identical over 9 bases. The germline CDR1 and CDR2 sequences are MNHNS and SASEGT. The CDR3 covers 14 residues. The ends lost 5 bases at V and 1 base at J; junction bases unmatched: 2. CDR3 DNA: TGTGCCAGCAGTAAGGGACAGGGTAACTATGGCTACACCTTC. Translating it yields CASSKGQGNYGYTF.

This chain's CDR3 is CAWSFMAGELFF. The CDR3 nucleotides read TGTGCCTGGAGTTTCATGGCCGGGGAGCTGTTTTTT. The chain couples TRBV30 to TRBJ2-2; no definite D call. CDR3 length equals 12 residues. Trimming took off 2 bases at V and 6 bases at J, with 7 bases between the two ends. Germline CDR1 reads GTSNPN; CDR2 reads SVGIG (reference sequence).

V is TRBV2 and J is TRBJ1-1; D is possibly TRBD1 (5 bases). Trimming stripped 3 bases from V and 5 bases from J, with 16 bases between. CDR1 and CDR2 from the germline V gene are SNHLY and FYNNEI. The CDR3 length is 15 residues. The CDR3 region is CASSDSGGKGTEAFF. As DNA, the CDR3 is TGTGCCAGCAGTGATTCGGGGGGAAAGGGAACTGAAGCTTTCTTT.

The chain carries TRBV4-1 and TRBJ1-1; 7 bases fit TRBD1. Germline trimming cut 0 bases from V and 4 bases from J; bases unmatched to any gene: 5. This CDR3 contains 15 residues. Germline CDR1 reads MGHRA; CDR2 reads YSYEKL. The CDR3 region has the DNA TGCGCCAGCAGCCAAGAACCAGGGGGTAGCACTGAAGCTTTCTTT. Translating gives CASSQEPGGSTEAFF.

The chain couples TRBV28 to TRBJ1-5; 7 bases are shared with TRBD1. V lost 5 bases, J lost 0 bases, and 4 bases stayed unmatched. The CDR3 totals 15 residues. CDR1 is MDHEN, CDR2 SYDVKM, per germline. This CDR3 reads CASSGGTDSNQPQHF. CDR3 coding DNA: TGTGCCAGCAGTGGTGGGACAGATAGCAATCAGCCCCAGCATTTT.

This chain links TRBV5-1 with TRBJ2-2; TRBD1 aligns across 7 bases. The CDR3 sequence is 17 residues long. CDR1 and CDR2 (germline): SGHRS, YFSETQ. The J segment lost 4 bases and the V segment lost 3 bases, leaving 12 bases of the junction unmatched. The CDR3 here is CASSWDRNQRFTGELFF. In nucleotides, the CDR3 is TGCGCCAGCAGCTGGGACAGAAACCAAAGGTTCACCGGGGAGCTGTTTTTT. The whole variable domain, filled in from reference TRBV5-1 and TRBJ2-2, reads KAGVTQTPRYLIKTRGQQVTLSCSPISGHRSVSWYQQTPGQGLQFLFEYFSETQRNKGNFPGRFSGRQFSNSRSEMNVSTLELGDSALYLCASSWDRNQRFTGELFFGEGSRLTVL.